The 20 T cell receptor beta chains presented below share a single source sample, sequenced in a study of blood T cell repertoires in COVID-19 (dated by TCRdb to the early 2020s). Receptors were amplified or captured by the immunoSEQ multiplex PCR assay. The clones in this table, taken by TCRdb from immuneACCESS, are in-frame only. Not every clone is retained; where verified, under half of the shortfall comes from an unresolved V gene, and the cause of the rest is unknown. The sample contains 70,000 to 95,000 clones, 78% of them found a single time. The top ten clones comprise roughly 38% of the sample. The sample was peripheral blood. The receptors come from a man in his sixties with COVID-19, enrolled during active disease.

The rearrangement uses TRBV6-6 and TRBJ1-5, with D perhaps matching TRBD1 (5 bases). The CDR3 is 13 residues long. Looked up from germline, CDR1 is MNHNY and CDR2 is SVGAGI (reference sequence). Trimming pared 8 bases from V and 4 bases from J, leaving 12 bases between. The CDR3 sequence is CASAVNRNQPQHF. Written as DNA, the CDR3 is TGTGCCAGCGCAGTAAACAGGAATCAGCCCCAGCATTTT.

The chain employs TRBV7-3 and TRBJ2-3, with D possibly TRBD2 on 7 matching bases. The length of the CDR3 is 15 residues. Germline CDR1 is SGHTA and CDR2 is FQGTGA. V was trimmed by 1 base and J by 5 bases, leaving 13 bases between them. The CDR3 nucleotides are TGTGCCAGCAGCTTAAATGGGGGGGCTAAAGATACGCAGTATTTT. This sequence encodes CASSLNGGAKDTQYF.

This CDR3 is CASSSPTTGNEQFF. The CDR3, as DNA: TGTGCCAGCAGCTCCCCAACCACAGGAAATGAGCAGTTCTTC. The chain uses TRBV5-4 and TRBJ2-1, with a weak D call TRBD1 (5 bases). Germline-derived CDR1 and CDR2 are SGHNT and YYREEE (reference sequence). This CDR3 spans 14 amino acids. V lost 3 bases to trimming and J lost 7 bases, with 14 bases between them.

J is TRBJ2-7 and V is TRBV5-6; maybe TRBD1 (5 bases). V lost 0 bases and J lost 6, with 19 bases in between. This CDR3 contains 16 residues. Germline CDR1 SGHDT, CDR2 YYEEEE. The CDR3 region is CASSLVGASYLVEQYF. The CDR3 nucleotides read TGTGCCAGCAGCTTGGTAGGGGCCAGCTATCTGGTCGAGCAGTACTTC.

The genes are TRBV9 and TRBJ2-2; 8 bases match TRBD2. The junction had 14 bases not matched to a gene; V was cut back by 1 base and J by 6 bases. The CDR3 length is 18 residues. CDR1 SGDLS and CDR2 YYNGEE come from the germline V gene. The CDR3 DNA reads as TGTGCCAGCAGCGTATCAAACGGGGGGGCCACTGATTCCGGGGAGCTGTTTTTT. Residues: CASSVSNGGATDSGELFF.

The V and J genes are TRBV12-3 or TRBV12-4 and TRBJ2-1; TRBD2 is a possible D gene (5 bases). CDR3 length: 13 amino acids. The ends were cut back, 3 bases at V and 10 bases at J, with 13 bases in the middle. The CDR3 region has the DNA TGTGCCAGCAGTTTCCCTGTGACTAACGAGCAGTTCTTC. This translates into CASSFPVTNEQFF.

The CDR3, as DNA: TGTGCCAGCAGCTTGACTAGCGGGGGCCTCTACAATGAGCAGTTCTTC. Its translation: CASSLTSGGLYNEQFF. The chain has TRBV11-1 and TRBJ2-1, with 12 bases aligning to TRBD2. V gave up 3 bases and J gave up 3 bases; unmatched junction bases: 3. The CDR3 sequence is 16 residues long. Germline CDR1 reads SGHAT; CDR2 reads FQDESV (reference sequence).

In DNA form, the CDR3 reads TGTGCCAGTAGTATGGCGGATAGCAATCAGCCCCAGCATTTT. Protein sequence: CASSMADSNQPQHF. V and J are TRBV19 and TRBJ1-5; D is unresolved. The V and J ends lost 3 bases and 0 bases respectively, with 6 bases between them. Germline-derived CDR1 and CDR2 are LNHDA and SQIVND (reference sequence). The CDR3 contains 14 residues.

The chain has TRBV3-1 (or the pseudogene TRBV3-2) and TRBJ2-3; the match to TRBD2 covers 16 bases. CDR3 length: 16 amino acids. Germline CDR1 and CDR2: LGHDT and YNNKEL (reference sequence). The V gene end was trimmed by 3 bases and the J gene end by 8 bases; junction bases not matched to a gene: 5. CDR3 sequence (DNA): TGTGCCAGCAGCCAGGGACTAGCGGGAGGGCCGGGTACGCAGTATTTT. Residues: CASSQGLAGGPGTQYF.

Comments on this clone: The same CDR3 is also encoded by other DNA sequences in this sample. The V gene is TRBV9, the J gene TRBJ2-5; 8 nucleotides line up with TRBD2. Germline loops: CDR1 SGDLS, CDR2 YYNGEE. With 0 bases clipped from V and 0 bases from J, the junction kept 4 bases outside the gene matches. CDR3 length: 16 residues. The CDR3 spells CASSVEPSGYQETQYF. In DNA, the CDR3 is TGTGCCAGCAGCGTAGAGCCTAGCGGGTACCAAGAGACCCAGTACTTC.

The V gene is TRBV3-1 (or the pseudogene TRBV3-2), the J gene TRBJ1-3, with no clear D. In germline, CDR1 is LGHDT, CDR2 YNNKEL (reference sequence). V lost 4 bases, J lost 0 bases, and 16 bases lay in between. This CDR3 has 17 residues. The chain's CDR3 is CASSLSTTVLSGNTIYF. For the CDR3, the DNA is TGTGCCAGCAGCCTTTCGACTACCGTTCTCTCTGGAAACACCATATATTTT.

The genes are TRBV14 and TRBJ2-1; 13 bases align to TRBD2. There are 17 residues in the CDR3. The J segment lost 9 bases and the V segment lost 6 bases, leaving 14 bases of the junction unmatched. Germline CDR1 SGHDN, CDR2 FVKESK. As DNA, the CDR3 is TGTGCCAGCAGAAGGGGGGGGACTAGCGGGATCATAGGTGAGCAGTTCTTC. Residues: CASRRGGTSGIIGEQFF.

This sequence joins TRBV5-4 and TRBJ1-6, with a tentative D call TRBD1 (6 bases). Trimming removed 4 bases at V and 9 bases at J, with 14 bases between. The germline V gene has CDR1 SGHNT and CDR2 YYREEE (reference sequence). The CDR3 totals 14 residues. CDR3 loop: CASSLQGKISPLHF. In nucleotides, the CDR3 is TGTGCCAGCAGCCTACAGGGAAAAATTTCACCCCTCCACTTT.

The rearrangement joins TRBV6-4 to TRBJ1-1; TRBD1 is a possible D gene (5 bases). This CDR3 spans 13 amino acids. Looked up from germline, CDR1 is MRHNA and CDR2 is SNTAGT. V lost 0 bases, J lost 5 bases, and 7 bases lay in between. The chain's CDR3 is CASSDSGGTEAFF. CDR3 nucleotides: TGTGCCAGCAGTGACTCGGGGGGGACTGAAGCTTTCTTT.

The chain couples TRBV5-1 to TRBJ1-2; D perhaps matches TRBD1 (6 bases). The V end was cut by 2 bases, the J end by 6 bases, with 17 bases between. The CDR3 loop spans 15 amino acids. The germline V gene encodes CDR1 SGHRS and CDR2 YFSETQ. CDR3: CASSLQEGGFNGYTF. The CDR3 DNA reads as TGCGCCAGCAGCTTACAGGAAGGGGGATTTAATGGCTACACCTTC.

The chain is built from TRBV6-5 and TRBJ2-7, with D possibly being TRBD1 (6 bases). Germline lookup yields CDR1 MNHEY and CDR2 SVGAGI. This CDR3 has 14 amino acids. The V end lost 4 bases, the J end lost 2 bases, and 12 bases lay between the germline ends. CDR3 protein: CASSWTEKTYEQYF. Here the CDR3 DNA reads TGTGCCAGCAGTTGGACAGAAAAGACCTACGAGCAGTACTTC.

The chain joins TRBV5-5 to TRBJ2-1, with 10 bases lining up with TRBD2. The CDR3 runs to 15 residues. The trim removed 4 bases at V and 4 bases at J, leaving 5 bases unmatched. The germline CDR1 and CDR2 sequences are SGHKS and YYEKEE (reference sequence). The CDR3 loop is CASSPTSGDYNEQFF. Here the CDR3 DNA reads TGTGCCAGCAGCCCTACTAGCGGGGATTACAATGAGCAGTTCTTC.

V is TRBV19 and J is TRBJ1-5; D remains ambiguous. V was shortened by 0 bases and J by 4 bases, with 16 bases between the two germline ends. Germline V gene data show CDR1 as LNHDA and CDR2 as SQIVND (reference sequence). CDR3 size: 17 residues. In DNA form, the CDR3 reads TGTGCCAGTAGTATAGATGCAAAGGCTAGAGTTAATCAGCCCCAGCATTTT. Translation gives CASSIDAKARVNQPQHF.

This clone is a singleton in its sample. V and J are TRBV9 and TRBJ2-2; TRBD2 might be the D (6 bases). The CDR3 is 15 amino acids. V dropped 2 bases and J dropped 5 bases, with 13 bases sitting between them. The germline V gene has CDR1 SGDLS and CDR2 YYNGEE. CDR3 loop: CASSVTGVGTGELFF. The CDR3 region has the DNA TGTGCCAGCAGCGTGACGGGGGTTGGGACCGGGGAGCTGTTTTTT.

V gene TRBV5-1 combines with J gene TRBJ1-2; unclear D gene. Looked up from germline, CDR1 is SGHRS and CDR2 is YFSETQ. This CDR3 is built from 14 residues. V lost 0 bases, J lost 6 bases, and 12 bases lay in between. The CDR3 here is CASSLVEGIDGYTF. The CDR3 nucleotides are TGCGCCAGCAGCTTGGTCGAGGGTATAGATGGCTACACCTTC.